This T cell receptor (beta chain) was recorded in a study of blood T cell repertoires in COVID-19. Overall study: The study drew acute and convalescent COVID-19 samples from the United States, Italy and Spain. PBMCs, B-cell-depleted T cells, or T cells provided the cDNA or gDNA that made up the material.

Study processing details: Amplified reference gene primers provided the basis for estimating nucleated cell counts. This table comes from immunoSEQ multiplex PCR, and its TCRdb copy is limited to in-frame clones, with some not included. The V and J calls and the clone size are those of that table, but D and trimming were determined from the DNA. The sample shows approximately 150,000 clones, roughly 89% of them seen only once. CDR1 and CDR2 from the germline V gene are MDHEN and SYDVKM. Trimming cost V 5 bases and J 6 bases; bases outside gene matches: 4. This CDR3 has 13 amino acids. The receptor's source is a woman aged 50 to 60 with acute or convalescent COVID-19. The source material was peripheral blood. This chain uses TRBV28 with TRBJ1-2; 9 positions match TRBD1. The CDR3: CASSTQGADGYTF. The CDR3 DNA reads TGTGCCAGCAGTACACAGGGGGCGGATGGCTACACCTTC.